This T cell receptor (beta chain) derives from a study of T cells in narcolepsy. Study conclusions and caveats: Reportedly, autoreactive clonotypes were serially detected in patients' blood but not controls'. Same-patient CSF and blood CD4+ T cell clonotypes included HCRT-specific and TRIB2-specific autoreactive ones. Some memory CD4+ repertoires had no autoreactive clone sequences.

CDR3 length: 13 residues. Trimming removed 7 bases at V and 11 bases at J, with 17 bases between. Per germline, CDR1 ENHRY and CDR2 SYGVKD. A note on this clone: Its specificity is unknown.

TCRdb's copy holds only in-frame clones and misses some; the assay was immunoSEQ multiplex PCR. This sample has about 30,000 clones, with around four fifths found just once. The chain couples TRBV10-3 to TRBJ2-2; possible D gene TRBD1, 5 bases. Input material: CD45RA- memory CD4+ T cells from PBMCs. The sequence came from a human donor with narcolepsy. Here the CDR3 reads CAITQGLRTELFF. DNA of the CDR3: TGTGCCATCACTCAGGGTCTACGAACTGAGCTGTTTTTT.